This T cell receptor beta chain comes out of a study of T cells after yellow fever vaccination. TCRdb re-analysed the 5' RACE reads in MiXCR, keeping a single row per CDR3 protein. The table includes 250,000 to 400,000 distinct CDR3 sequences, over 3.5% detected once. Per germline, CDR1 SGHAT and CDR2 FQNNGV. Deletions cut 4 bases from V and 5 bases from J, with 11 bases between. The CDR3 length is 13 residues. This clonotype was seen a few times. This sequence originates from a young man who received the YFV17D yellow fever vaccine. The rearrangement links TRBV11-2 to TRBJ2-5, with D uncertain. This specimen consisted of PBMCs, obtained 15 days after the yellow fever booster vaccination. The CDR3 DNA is TGTGCCAGCAGCTACCTTGGGCGGGAGACCCAGTACTTC. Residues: CASSYLGRETQYF.